These 23 T cell receptor beta chains were sequenced from one sample in a study of T cell clonality in common variable immunodeficiency. Study results and caveats: Common variable immunodeficiency TCR beta sequences reportedly had fewer deletions and N-nucleotide insertions.

Profiling relied on immunoSEQ multiplex PCR, and the TCRdb table lists in-frame clones only, not all of them. The sample has roughly 42,000 clones, none seen only once. The antigens these receptors bind are not known. Sequenced material: peripheral blood mononuclear cells. These receptors were obtained from a human donor with common variable immunodeficiency.

About this clone itself: The CDR3 is cut off 3 residues early in the read; its end comes from the germline J gene. The chain uses TRBV7-9 and TRBJ1-6, with a possible D match to TRBD1 (5 bases). The V and J ends lost 4 bases and 8 bases respectively, with 9 bases between them. CDR3 length: 13 amino acids. Germline V gives CDR1 SEHNR, CDR2 FQNEAQ (reference sequence). The sequenced part of the CDR3 DNA is TGTGCCAGCAGCTCTAAAGGGGATTCACCC. Translating gives CASSSKGDSP. The full CDR3 protein is CASSSKGDSPLHF.

This clone was seen a handful of times. The read ends 3 residues shy of where the CDR3 ends; the end is completed using the germline J gene. The chain uses TRBV6-2 or TRBV6-3 and TRBJ2-5; 12 nucleotides match TRBD1. The CDR3 length is 15 residues. The germline CDR1 and CDR2 sequences are MNHEY and SVGEGT. J lost 5 bases, V lost 4 bases, and 5 bases had no gene match. The DNA read from the CDR3 is TGTGCCAGCAGTTTTGGGACAGGGGGCGGTGAGACC. It codes for CASSFGTGGGET. The whole CDR3 sequence reads CASSFGTGGGETQYF.

Turning to this clone: The read terminates 3 residues ahead of where the CDR3 ends, so the germline J gene completes it. The chain couples TRBV2 to TRBJ2-5, with 8 bases aligning to TRBD2. Unmatched junction bases numbered 7, after V lost 4 bases and J lost 3 bases. CDR3 length equals 15 residues. In germline, CDR1 is SNHLY, CDR2 FYNNEI. CDR3: CASSAGGVVEETQYF. The CDR3 DNA, read in part, is TGTGCCAGCAGTGCGGGGGGGGTGGTTGAAGAGACC. Based on the CDR3 plus reference TRBV2 and TRBJ2-5, the full variable domain is EPEVTQTPSHQVTQMGQEVILRCVPISNHLYFYWYRQILGQKVEFLVSFYNNEISEKSEIFDDQFSVERPDGSNFTLKIRSTKLEDSAMYFCASSAGGVVEETQYFGPGTRLLVL.

Only a few counts were recorded for this clone. The sequence runs out 3 residues before the end of the CDR3; the remainder is reconstructed from the germline J gene. V gene TRBV6-1 combines with J gene TRBJ2-3, with TRBD1 as a possible D gene (7 bases). Trimming left V 1 base short and J 3 bases short, with 11 bases between. The CDR3 totals 15 residues. Per germline, CDR1 MNHNS and CDR2 SASEGT. The chain's CDR3 is CASSEGAGGTDTQYF. CDR3 bases read: TGTGCCAGCAGTGAAGGGGCAGGGGGGACAGATACG.

As to this clone: The read terminates 3 residues before the CDR3 end, so the remaining end is supplied by the germline J gene. The rearrangement joins TRBV5-1 to TRBJ1-1, with a possible D match to TRBD1 (5 bases). The V end was cut by 1 base, the J end by 5 bases, with 18 bases between. The length of the CDR3 is 16 residues. The V gene's germline CDR1 is SGHRS and CDR2 YFSETQ. CDR3 sequence: CASSLKTRQGGTEAFF. CDR3 DNA, as far as it was read: TGCGCCAGCAGCTTGAAAACGCGCCAGGGAGGAACTGAA. The variable domain in full, with the rest retrieved from reference TRBV5-1 and TRBJ1-1, is KAGVTQTPRYLIKTRGQQVTLSCSPISGHRSVSWYQQTPGQGLQFLFEYFSETQRNKGNFPGRFSGRQFSNSRSEMNVSTLELGDSALYLCASSLKTRQGGTEAFFGQGTRLTVV.

This clone was seen at least ten times. The read ends 3 residues before the CDR3 terminus; that terminus is restored from the germline J gene. The V gene is TRBV20-1, the J gene TRBJ2-3; TRBD1 might be the D (6 bases). The germline CDR1 and CDR2 sequences are DFQATT and SNEGSKA (reference sequence). V dropped 5 bases and J dropped 0 bases, with 12 bases sitting between them. The CDR3 consists of 14 residues. The CDR3 spells CSAGIQGSTDTQYF. The sequenced part of the CDR3 DNA is TGCAGTGCTGGGATACAGGGAAGCACAGATACG.

This clone was found many times. Sequencing ends 3 residues short of the CDR3 end; the germline J gene provides the rest. The V gene is TRBV30, the J gene TRBJ1-3; D remains unclear. Germline V CDR1 and CDR2: GTSNPN, SVGIG (reference sequence). Trimming shortened V by 5 bases and J by 4 bases, and 9 bases separated the two germline ends. The CDR3 covers 12 residues. The sequenced CDR3 bases are TGTGCCTGGCTGAACTTCGGAAACACC. It encodes CAWLNFGNT. The full CDR3 reads CAWLNFGNTIYF. Variable domain in full (rest from reference TRBV30 and TRBJ1-3): SQTIHQWPATLVQPVGSPLSLECTVEGTSNPNLYWYRQAAGRGLQLLFYSVGIGQISSEVPQNLSASRPQDRQFILSSKKLLLSDSGFYLCAWLNFGNTIYFGEGSWLTVV.

To note about this clone: The missing CDR3 end, 3 residues past where the read stops, is filled in from the germline J gene. V is TRBV7-6 and J is TRBJ1-1, with D perhaps matching TRBD1 (5 bases). CDR3 length: 14 amino acids. Germline CDR1 and CDR2: SGHVS and FNYEAQ. V was shortened by 0 bases and J by 0 bases, with 5 bases between the two germline ends. The chain's CDR3 is CASSLAGVNTEAFF. The sequenced part of the CDR3 DNA is TGTGCCAGCAGCTTAGCAGGGGTGAACACTGAA.

This clone has a count of ten or more. The CDR3 end falls 3 residues outside the read, so it is completed with the germline J gene. The gene calls are TRBV29-1 and TRBJ2-5; 7 bases align to TRBD2. CDR3 size: 13 residues. V gave up 4 bases and J gave up 4 bases; unmatched junction bases: 6. Germline V CDR1 and CDR2: SQVTM, ANQGSEA. The CDR3 is CSVALGGRETQYF. The part of the CDR3 DNA that was read is TGCAGCGTTGCCCTAGGCGGGAGAGAGACC.

Only a few counts were recorded for this clone. The read gets to within 3 residues of the CDR3 end, and the germline J gene fills in the rest. This chain uses TRBV5-1 with TRBJ2-7; 12 bases match TRBD2. There are 14 residues in the CDR3. Germline V gene data show CDR1 as SGHRS and CDR2 as YFSETQ. Trimming cost V 4 bases and J 6 bases; bases outside gene matches: 5. CDR3 region: CASSPTSGSPEQYF. CDR3 DNA, as far as it was read: TGCGCCAGCAGCCCGACTAGCGGGAGTCCCGAG. Full variable domain (outside the CDR3, taken from reference TRBV5-1 and TRBJ2-7): KAGVTQTPRYLIKTRGQQVTLSCSPISGHRSVSWYQQTPGQGLQFLFEYFSETQRNKGNFPGRFSGRQFSNSRSEMNVSTLELGDSALYLCASSPTSGSPEQYFGPGTRLTVT.

This clone was counted only a few times. The read is 3 residues too short to cover the CDR3 end, so that end is filled in from the germline J gene. V and J are TRBV5-1 and TRBJ2-5, with a possible D match to TRBD2 (5 bases). This CDR3 has 15 amino acids. The V end lost 1 base, the J end lost 5 bases, and 15 bases lay between the germline ends. Germline V lookup: CDR1 SGHRS, CDR2 YFSETQ. The CDR3 bases that were read are TGCGCCAGCAGCTTGTCGGCACTCACTAGGGAGACC. Translating gives CASSLSALTRET. The complete CDR3 sequence is CASSLSALTRETQYF. Using reference TRBV5-1 and TRBJ2-5 for the parts outside the CDR3, the full variable domain is KAGVTQTPRYLIKTRGQQVTLSCSPISGHRSVSWYQQTPGQGLQFLFEYFSETQRNKGNFPGRFSGRQFSNSRSEMNVSTLELGDSALYLCASSLSALTRETQYFGPGTRLLVL.

Points on this clone: The CDR3 end lies 3 residues beyond the end of the read and is filled in from the germline J gene. V usage is TRBV19 and J usage is TRBJ2-4; D possibly corresponds to TRBD2 (6 bases). Germline values: CDR1 LNHDA, CDR2 SQIVND (reference sequence). The ends were cut back, 8 bases at V and 8 bases at J, with 16 bases in the middle. The CDR3 has 13 amino acids. The CDR3 sequence is CASGLWGDHIQYF. The CDR3 DNA, read in part, is TGTGCCAGTGGTTTATGGGGGGACCACATT.

The table lists this clone with a few counts. The read falls 3 residues short of the CDR3 end, and the missing part is taken from the germline J gene. This rearrangement joins TRBV7-6 to TRBJ2-3; D is possibly TRBD2 (5 bases). The germline gives CDR1 SGHVS, CDR2 FNYEAQ. The CDR3 sequence is 13 residues long. V lost 1 base, J lost 5 bases, and 7 bases lay in between. CDR3 amino acids: CASSLVLGDTQYF. Incomplete CDR3 DNA: TGTGCCAGCAGCTTAGTACTAGGAGATACG.

This clone was counted ten times or more. The missing CDR3 end, 3 residues past where the read stops, is filled in from the germline J gene. The genes are TRBV7-6 and TRBJ1-1; D not certain. V gave up 2 bases and J gave up 1 base, with 11 bases separating them. The germline V gene has CDR1 SGHVS and CDR2 FNYEAQ. The CDR3 is 15 residues long. The CDR3 reads CASSLRSSWNTEAFF. CDR3 bases read: TGTGCCAGCAGCTTACGTTCGTCCTGGAACACTGAA.

This clone was observed at least ten times. The CDR3: CASSPTTGLGYGYTF. CDR3 bases read: TGTGCCAGCTCACCGACGACAGGGCTTGGCTATGGC. The J gene is TRBJ1-2, the V gene TRBV18, with TRBD1 identical over 7 bases. The read comes to an end 3 residues before the CDR3 does, leaving the germline J gene to fill in the end. The CDR3 runs to 15 residues. With V trimmed by 3 bases and J by 4 bases, 8 bases remained unmatched. From germline, CDR1 is KGHSH and CDR2 LQKENI.

This clone was counted ten times or more. The CDR3 is cut off 3 residues early in the read; its end comes from the germline J gene. The chain carries TRBV7-2 and TRBJ1-5, with a tentative D call TRBD1 (6 bases). Trimming removed 1 base at V and 7 bases at J, with 14 bases between. Germline V CDR1 and CDR2: SGHTA, FQGNSA. This CDR3 has 15 residues. The DNA read from the CDR3 is TGTGCCAGCAGCTTAGTCGGCAGGGGTGGCCAGCCC. Protein product: CASSLVGRGGQP. The CDR3 as a whole reads CASSLVGRGGQPQHF.

On this clone: Read coverage stops 3 residues before the CDR3 terminus; the germline J gene supplies the remainder. The chain joins TRBV19 to TRBJ1-2; D call uncertain. The germline gives CDR1 LNHDA, CDR2 SQIVND (reference sequence). Between the trimmed V and J ends, which lost 4 bases and 5 bases, there was a span of 14 bases. This CDR3 comprises 14 residues. The CDR3 here is CASSTNELQYGYTF. The part of the CDR3 DNA that was read is TGTGCCAGTAGTACCAACGAGTTACAGTATGGC.

CDR3: CASSLAWSEGLYNTEAFF. Partial CDR3 DNA: TGTGCCAGCAGCTTAGCTTGGTCCGAGGGACTTTACAACACTGAA. This sequence joins TRBV7-2 and TRBJ1-1; maybe TRBD1 (5 bases). The CDR3 goes on 3 residues after the read ends, and that part is filled in from the germline J gene. V dropped 0 bases and J dropped 2 bases, with 19 bases sitting between them. The germline V gene has CDR1 SGHTA and CDR2 FQGNSA. There are 18 residues in the CDR3.

There are a few counts of this clone. Coverage ceases 3 residues before the CDR3 finishes, and the germline J gene fills in the end. This chain uses TRBV19 with TRBJ2-7; TRBD1 might be the D (6 bases). V was trimmed by 5 bases and J by 5 bases, leaving 13 bases between them. CDR3 length: 13 residues. The germline gives CDR1 LNHDA, CDR2 SQIVND (reference sequence). CDR3 amino acids: CASSGTLLNEQYF. The part of the CDR3 DNA that was read is TGTGCCAGTAGTGGGACACTCCTCAACGAG.

This clone was seen only a few times. The read terminates 3 residues before the CDR3 end, so the remaining end is supplied by the germline J gene. The chain employs TRBV30 and TRBJ1-2; no clear D gene. Germline V gene lookup returns CDR1 GTSNPN and CDR2 SVGIG (reference sequence). V was pared by 0 bases and J by 2 bases, with 13 bases between. The CDR3 runs to 15 residues. The CDR3 region is CAWSVSGFNNYGYTF. CDR3 DNA, as far as it was read: TGTGCCTGGAGTGTATCGGGGTTTAACAACTATGGC.

This clone was detected ten times or more. The read terminates 3 residues ahead of where the CDR3 ends, so the germline J gene completes it. The chain employs TRBV2 and TRBJ2-2, with a possible D match to TRBD2 (6 bases). The CDR3 runs 14 residues. Trimming took off 6 bases at V and 1 base at J, with 9 bases between the two ends. CDR1 is SNHLY, CDR2 FYNNEI, per germline. The CDR3 sequence is CASRRGLNTGELFF. The part of the CDR3 DNA that was read is TGTGCCAGCAGGCGGGGCTTGAACACCGGGGAG.

The covered CDR3 bases are TGTGCCAGCAGTGATGGCAGGGTATACGAG. Its translation: CASSDGRVYE. The whole CDR3 region reads CASSDGRVYEQYF. This rearrangement joins TRBV2 to TRBJ2-7; weak D call: TRBD1 (5 bases). The read halts 3 residues ahead of the CDR3 end, with the missing end drawn from the germline J gene. The V gene's germline CDR1 is SNHLY and CDR2 FYNNEI. The germline V and J ends were trimmed by 3 bases and 4 bases, with 10 bases remaining between them. This CDR3 has 13 residues.

This clone was detected only a few times. Sequencing ends 3 residues short of the CDR3 end; the germline J gene provides the rest. The J gene is TRBJ2-5, the V gene TRBV5-1; 9 bases fit TRBD2. With V trimmed by 3 bases and J by 4 bases, 10 bases remained unmatched. CDR1 SGHRS and CDR2 YFSETQ come from the germline V gene. The CDR3 runs to 16 residues. CDR3 DNA, as far as it was read: TGCGCCAGCAGCTCCGGAGGAGCGGGAGGCCCAGAGACC. This sequence encodes CASSSGGAGGPET. The CDR3 as a whole reads CASSSGGAGGPETQYF.